A selection of T cell receptor beta chains follows, all from one sample in a study of blood T cells in healthy people across ages. TCRdb independently ran MiXCR on the 5' RACE reads; one entry per CDR3 protein. Of roughly 800,000 distinct CDR3 sequences in the sample, 30% to 45% were seen once. Material: blood. The receptor set was obtained from a man aged 18 to 29 in good health. CDR3s include the opening cysteine and the closing phenylalanine or tryptophan. D genes are given only for firm matches. Expanded clones get a size class; other rows say once, few or many, or leave the size out.

TRBJ1-1 TRBV6-6 - - CASSYSTRLNTEAFF TGTGCCAGCAGTTACTCGACCAGGTTGAACACTGAAGCTTTCTTT
TRBJ1-2 TRBV7-2 - - CASSLARAGYTF TGTGCCAGCAGCTTAGCGAGGGCTGGCTACACCTTC
TRBJ2-4 TRBV15 - - CATSRDRLEGRGNIQYF TGTGCCACCAGCAGAGATCGTTTGGAGGGGAGAGGAAACATTCAGTACTTC
TRBJ1-1 TRBV7-2 - - CASSSLDIPEAFF TGTGCCAGCAGCTCGTTAGACATCCCTGAAGCTTTCTTT
TRBJ2-7 TRBV5-1 - - CASSLEGVAETYEQYF TGCGCCAGCAGCTTGGAGGGGGTGGCGGAGACCTACGAGCAGTACTTC
TRBJ2-7 TRBV7-2 many - CASSTQQGLPYRYF TGTGCCAGCAGCACACAACAGGGTTTACCTTATCGGTACTTC
TRBJ2-1 TRBV4-1 - - CASSQAETVYNEQFF TGCGCCAGCAGCCAAGCGGAGACAGTCTACAATGAGCAGTTCTTC
TRBJ1-1 TRBV7-3 - - CASGHGTEAFF TGTGCCAGCGGGCATGGCACTGAAGCTTTCTTT
TRBJ1-2 TRBV2 - - CASSDDQFYGYTF TGTGCCAGCAGTGATGACCAGTTCTATGGCTACACCTTC
TRBJ1-6 TRBV20-1 - - CSARPDSYIVNSPLHF TGCAGTGCTAGACCAGACAGCTACATTGTGAATTCACCCCTCCACTTT
TRBJ2-1 TRBV3-1 - TRBD1 CASSQTPGQGNEQFF TGTGCCAGCAGCCAAACTCCGGGACAGGGGAACGAGCAGTTCTTC
TRBJ1-6 TRBV27 few TRBD1 CASRGQGFNSPLHF TGTGCCAGCAGGGGACAGGGCTTTAATTCACCCCTCCACTTT
TRBJ1-2 TRBV7-8 - TRBD1 CASSSDRGINYGYTF TGTGCCAGCAGCTCCGACAGGGGGATAAACTATGGCTACACCTTC
TRBJ1-1 TRBV5-1 - - CASSGTQGNTEAFF TGCGCCAGCAGCGGAACACAGGGGAACACTGAAGCTTTCTTT
TRBJ1-2 TRBV20-1 - - CSATLGEGYTF TGCAGTGCAACCCTAGGAGAAGGCTACACCTTC
TRBJ2-3 TRBV12-3/TRBV12-4 few - CASREGPLPDTQYF TGTGCCAGCAGGGAGGGGCCCCTCCCAGATACGCAGTATTTT
TRBJ1-5 TRBV7-6 - - CASSSPGGLDQPQHF TGTGCCAGCAGCTCCCCGGGAGGGCTTGATCAGCCCCAGCATTTT
TRBJ1-1 TRBV5-1 - - CASSSQGHSNTEAFF TGCGCCAGCAGCTCTCAGGGCCACAGTAACACTGAAGCTTTCTTT
TRBJ1-1 TRBV3-1 - TRBD1 CATQQGSVNTEAFF TGTGCCACCCAACAGGGGAGCGTGAACACTGAAGCTTTCTTT
TRBJ2-3 TRBV18 - - CASSPGLAGALSTDTQYF TGTGCCAGCTCACCCGGACTTGCGGGGGCCCTAAGCACAGATACGCAGTATTTT
TRBJ1-1 TRBV20-1 - - CSPPKGFDTEAFF TGCAGTCCCCCCAAGGGATTCGACACTGAAGCTTTCTTT
TRBJ1-5 TRBV7-2 - - CASSPGGTSGQPQHF TGTGCCAGCAGCCCGGGGGGGACATCGGGTCAGCCCCAGCATTTT
TRBJ2-3 TRBV5-1 - TRBD2 CASSLESSGPGDTQYF TGCGCCAGCAGCTTGGAGTCTAGCGGTCCGGGGGATACGCAGTATTTT
TRBJ2-1 TRBV7-2 - - CASSSSHNEQFF TGTGCCAGCAGCTCCTCCCACAATGAGCAGTTCTTC
TRBJ1-2 TRBV2 - - CASSEEAVRYGYTF TGTGCCAGCAGTGAGGAGGCAGTGAGATATGGCTACACCTTC
TRBJ2-1 TRBV4-3 - TRBD2 CASSQESSGDYNEQFF TGCGCCAGCAGCCAAGAATCTAGCGGGGATTACAATGAGCAGTTCTTC
TRBJ2-5 TRBV30 - - CAWSISGKGAQYF TGTGCCTGGAGTATTTCAGGAAAAGGGGCCCAGTACTTC
TRBJ2-7 TRBV7-2 many - CASSLAYRSYEQYF TGTGCCAGCAGCTTAGCGTACCGATCCTACGAGCAGTACTTC